The 11 T cell receptor beta chains given below trace back to one sample, sequenced in a study of cytomegalovirus exposure and HLA in healthy donors. The PCR was carried out with 60 Vbeta primers and 13 Jbeta primers. The table came from immunoSEQ multiplex PCR; TCRdb's copy has only in-frame clones and leaves some out. The data hold 150,000 to 200,000 clones, with 65% to 90% observed a single time. Sample: PBMCs. The receptors derive from a man aged 50 or older in good health and CMV-seropositive.

This chain connects TRBV7-9 to TRBJ2-7; 11 bases map to TRBD2. CDR1 is SEHNR, CDR2 FQNEAQ, per germline (reference sequence). The CDR3 consists of 14 residues. Germline trimming cut 5 bases from V and 4 bases from J; bases unmatched to any gene: 4. CDR3 bases: TGTGCCAGCAGCCCCCGACTAGCGGGGTACGAGCAGTACTTC. Protein: CASSPRLAGYEQYF.

This rearrangement joins TRBV2 to TRBJ1-1; unclear D gene. Germline-derived CDR1 and CDR2 are SNHLY and FYNNEI. The CDR3 contains 14 residues. Trimming cost V 0 bases and J 8 bases, with 13 bases left between them. CDR3 sequence (DNA): TGTGCCAGCAGTGAAGCAGGCAGCAGACTCGAAGCTTTCTTT. This translates into CASSEAGSRLEAFF.

The genes are TRBV6-1 and TRBJ2-5; 8 bases fit TRBD2. Trimming took 3 bases from V and 7 from J; bases not matched to a gene: 4. Germline V CDR1 and CDR2: MNHNS, SASEGT. This CDR3 contains 13 residues. This CDR3 reads CASSDGRGGTQYF. CDR3 sequence (DNA): TGTGCCAGCAGTGACGGGAGGGGGGGGACCCAGTACTTC.

This chain joins TRBV19 and TRBJ2-1; D remains ambiguous. Germline assignment: CDR1 LNHDA and CDR2 SQIVND (reference sequence). Trimming stripped 3 bases from V and 3 bases from J, with 12 bases between. The CDR3 is 15 amino acids. CDR3 protein: CASSMGLSLYNEQFF. CDR3 DNA: TGTGCCAGTAGTATGGGCCTGAGCCTCTACAATGAGCAGTTCTTC.

This clone was seen a single time. The chain has TRBV10-1 and TRBJ2-1; 12 positions match TRBD2. The CDR3 contains 18 residues. Germline loops: CDR1 WNHNN, CDR2 SYGVQD (reference sequence). V shed 3 bases, J shed 9 bases, and the junction held 15 bases outside the gene matches. The CDR3 DNA reads TGCGCCAGCAGTGAAGTTGCGGCTAGCGGGAGGGTCGACGGTGAGCAGTTCTTC. As protein: CASSEVAASGRVDGEQFF.

V is TRBV6-1 and J is TRBJ2-4; perhaps TRBD2 as D (6 bases). Trimming took 4 bases from V and 3 from J, leaving 10 bases between them. The germline V gene encodes CDR1 MNHNS and CDR2 SASEGT. The CDR3 loop spans 14 amino acids. The CDR3 nucleotides read TGTGCCAGCAGTGCGCGGAGGGGCAAAAACATTCAGTACTTC. The encoded protein is CASSARRGKNIQYF.

The chain carries TRBV5-6 and TRBJ1-6, with D hard to call. Germline-derived CDR1 and CDR2 are SGHDT and YYEEEE. This CDR3 is 13 amino acids long. Deletions cut 0 bases from V and 7 bases from J, with 5 bases between. CDR3 loop: CASSLAVNSPLHF. In DNA form, the CDR3 reads TGTGCCAGCAGCTTGGCGGTGAATTCACCCCTCCACTTT.

The chain couples TRBV10-2 to TRBJ2-7; D is ambiguous. CDR1 is WSHSY and CDR2 is SAAADI in the germline V gene. CDR3 length equals 12 residues. Between the trimmed V and J ends, which lost 0 bases and 6 bases, there was a span of 6 bases. The CDR3 region has the DNA TGCGCCAGCAGTGAGTCCCCGAGCGAGCAGTACTTC. Its translation is CASSESPSEQYF.

The chain has TRBV5-1 and TRBJ1-1; tentative D call: TRBD1 (5 bases). CDR1 SGHRS and CDR2 YFSETQ come from the germline V gene. Trimming took off 1 base at V and 2 bases at J, with 21 bases between the two ends. This CDR3 contains 18 residues. CDR3 coding DNA: TGCGCCAGCAGCTTGCGGAGGCCCCAGGGAGGAGGAAACACTGAAGCTTTCTTT. It yields the protein CASSLRRPQGGGNTEAFF.

The rearrangement uses TRBV19 and TRBJ1-1, with TRBD1 as a possible D gene (5 bases). The V and J ends lost 5 bases and 3 bases respectively, with 19 bases between them. Germline CDR1 reads LNHDA; CDR2 reads SQIVND (reference sequence). The CDR3 is made up of 16 amino acids. CDR3 region: CASSPRARGSHTEAFF. The CDR3, as DNA: TGTGCCAGTAGTCCCCGGGCGCGGGGGTCTCACACTGAAGCTTTCTTT.

J is TRBJ1-2 and V is TRBV27; D is unclear. Germline lookup yields CDR1 MNHEY and CDR2 SMNVEV (reference sequence). V dropped 4 bases and J dropped 4 bases, with 10 bases sitting between them. The length of the CDR3 is 13 residues. The CDR3 sequence: CASSYRGSYGYTF. The CDR3 DNA reads as TGTGCCAGCAGTTACAGAGGGAGCTATGGCTACACCTTC.